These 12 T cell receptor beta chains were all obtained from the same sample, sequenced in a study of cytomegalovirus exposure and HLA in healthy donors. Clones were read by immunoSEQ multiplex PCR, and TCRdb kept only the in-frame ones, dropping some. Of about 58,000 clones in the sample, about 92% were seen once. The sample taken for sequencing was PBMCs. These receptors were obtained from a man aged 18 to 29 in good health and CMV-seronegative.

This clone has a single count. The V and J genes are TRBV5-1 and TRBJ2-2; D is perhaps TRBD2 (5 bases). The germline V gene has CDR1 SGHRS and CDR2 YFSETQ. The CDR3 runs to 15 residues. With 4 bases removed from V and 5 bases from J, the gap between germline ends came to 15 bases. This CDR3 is CASSPYPTSTGELFF. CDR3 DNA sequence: TGCGCCAGCAGCCCATACCCTACTAGTACCGGGGAGCTGTTTTTT.

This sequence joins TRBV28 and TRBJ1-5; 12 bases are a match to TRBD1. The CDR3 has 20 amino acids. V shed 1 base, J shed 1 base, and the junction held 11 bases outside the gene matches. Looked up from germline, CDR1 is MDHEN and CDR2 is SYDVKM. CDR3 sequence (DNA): TGTGCCAGCAGTTTATCACTGTCCGGGACAGGGGGCGCGAGCAATCAGCCCCAGCATTTT. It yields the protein CASSLSLSGTGGASNQPQHF. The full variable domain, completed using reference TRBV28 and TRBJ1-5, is DVKVTQSSRYLVKRTGEKVFLECVQDMDHENMFWYRQDPGLGLRLIYFSYDVKMKEKGDIPEGYSVSREKKERFSLILESASTNQTSMYLCASSLSLSGTGGASNQPQHFGDGTRLSIL.

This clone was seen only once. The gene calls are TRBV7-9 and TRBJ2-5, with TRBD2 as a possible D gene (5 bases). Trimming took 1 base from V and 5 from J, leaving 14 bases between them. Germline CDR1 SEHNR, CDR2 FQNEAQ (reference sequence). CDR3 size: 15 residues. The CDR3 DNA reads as TGTGCCAGCAGCTTAGTGCTAGCACCCGGGGAGACCCAGTACTTC. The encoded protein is CASSLVLAPGETQYF. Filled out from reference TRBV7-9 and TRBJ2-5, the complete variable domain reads DTGVSQNPRHKITKRGQNVTFRCDPISEHNRLYWYRQTLGQGPEFLTYFQNEAQLEKSRLLSDRFSAERPKGSFSTLEIQRTEQGDSAMYLCASSLVLAPGETQYFGPGTRLLVL.

The CDR3 sequence is CASDLGEQAGNTIYF. CDR3 in DNA: TGTGCCAGCGACCTAGGAGAACAGGCTGGAAACACCATATATTTT. The chain is built from TRBV9 and TRBJ1-3; D is possibly TRBD1 (5 bases). CDR3 length: 15 residues. Trimming removed 7 bases at V and 2 bases at J, with 16 bases between. Germline V gives CDR1 SGDLS, CDR2 YYNGEE.

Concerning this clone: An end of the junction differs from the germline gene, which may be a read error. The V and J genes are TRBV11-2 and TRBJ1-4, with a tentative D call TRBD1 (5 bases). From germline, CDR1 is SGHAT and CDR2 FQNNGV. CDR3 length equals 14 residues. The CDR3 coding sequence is TGTGCCAGCAGATTAGCGGGGGTTAATGAAAAACTGTTTTTT. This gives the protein CASRLAGVNEKLFF.

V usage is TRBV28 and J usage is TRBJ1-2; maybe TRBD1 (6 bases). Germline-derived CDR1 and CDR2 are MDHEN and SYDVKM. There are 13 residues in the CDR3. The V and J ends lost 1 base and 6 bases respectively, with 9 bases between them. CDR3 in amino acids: CASSLLGQNGYTF. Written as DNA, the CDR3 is TGTGCCAGCAGTTTATTGGGACAAAATGGCTACACCTTC.

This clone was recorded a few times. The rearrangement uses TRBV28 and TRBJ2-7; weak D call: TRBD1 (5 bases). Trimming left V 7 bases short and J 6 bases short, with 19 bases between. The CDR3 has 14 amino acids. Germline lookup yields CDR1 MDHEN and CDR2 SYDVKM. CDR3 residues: CASTRGNGASEQYF. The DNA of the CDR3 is TGTGCCAGCACCCGCGGAAATGGGGCCTCCGAGCAGTACTTC.

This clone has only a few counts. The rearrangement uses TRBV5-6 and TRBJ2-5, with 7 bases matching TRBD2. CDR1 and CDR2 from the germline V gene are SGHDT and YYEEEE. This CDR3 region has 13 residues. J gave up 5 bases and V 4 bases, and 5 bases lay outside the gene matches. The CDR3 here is CASSGEGRETQYF. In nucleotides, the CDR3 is TGTGCCAGCAGCGGGGAGGGCCGGGAGACCCAGTACTTC.

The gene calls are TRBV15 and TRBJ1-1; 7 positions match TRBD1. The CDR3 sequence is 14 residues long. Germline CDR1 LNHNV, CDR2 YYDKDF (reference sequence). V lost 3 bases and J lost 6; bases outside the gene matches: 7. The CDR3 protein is CATSRRQGGAEAFF. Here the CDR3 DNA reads TGTGCCACCAGCAGGAGACAGGGAGGCGCTGAAGCTTTCTTT. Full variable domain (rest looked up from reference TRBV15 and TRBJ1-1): DAMVIQNPRYQVTQFGKPVTLSCSQTLNHNVMYWYQQKSSQAPKLLFHYYDKDFNNEADTPDNFQSRRPNTSFCFLDIRSPGLGDTAMYLCATSRRQGGAEAFFGQGTRLTVV.

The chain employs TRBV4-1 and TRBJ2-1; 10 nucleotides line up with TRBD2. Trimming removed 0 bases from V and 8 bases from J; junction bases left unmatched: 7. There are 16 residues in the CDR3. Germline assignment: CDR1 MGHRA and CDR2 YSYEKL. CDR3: CASSQDASGSGDEQFF. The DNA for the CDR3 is TGCGCCAGCAGCCAAGATGCTAGCGGGAGCGGGGATGAGCAGTTCTTC.

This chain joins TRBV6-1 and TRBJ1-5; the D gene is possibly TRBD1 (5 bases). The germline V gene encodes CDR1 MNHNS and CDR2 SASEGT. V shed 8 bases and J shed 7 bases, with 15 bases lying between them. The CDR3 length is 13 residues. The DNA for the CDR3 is TGTGCCAGCTCTGGCTGGGGGGGACAGCCCCAGCATTTT. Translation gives CASSGWGGQPQHF.

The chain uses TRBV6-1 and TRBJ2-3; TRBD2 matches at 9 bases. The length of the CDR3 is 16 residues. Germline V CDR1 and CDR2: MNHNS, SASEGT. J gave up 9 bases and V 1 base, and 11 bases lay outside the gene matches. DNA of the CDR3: TGTGCCAGCAGTGAAGGGTTAGCGGGAGTTTCCGCGACGCAGTATTTT. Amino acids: CASSEGLAGVSATQYF.